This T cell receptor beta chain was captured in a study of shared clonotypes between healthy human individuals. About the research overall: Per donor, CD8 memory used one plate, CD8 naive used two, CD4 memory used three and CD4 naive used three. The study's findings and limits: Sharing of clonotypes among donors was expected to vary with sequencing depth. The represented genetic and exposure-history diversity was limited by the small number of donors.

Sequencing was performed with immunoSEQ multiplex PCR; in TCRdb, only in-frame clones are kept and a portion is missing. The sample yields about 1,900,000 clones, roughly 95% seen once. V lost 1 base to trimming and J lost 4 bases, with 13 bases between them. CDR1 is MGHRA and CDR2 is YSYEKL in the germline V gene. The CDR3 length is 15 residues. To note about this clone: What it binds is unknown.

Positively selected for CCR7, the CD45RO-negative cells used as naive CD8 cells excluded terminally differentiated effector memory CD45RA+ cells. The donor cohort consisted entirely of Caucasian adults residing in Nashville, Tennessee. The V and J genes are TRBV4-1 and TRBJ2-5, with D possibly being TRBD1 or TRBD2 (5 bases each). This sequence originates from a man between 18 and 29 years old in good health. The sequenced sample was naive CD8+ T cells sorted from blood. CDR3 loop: CASSQVVGGRETQYF. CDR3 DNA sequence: TGCGCCAGCAGCCAAGTGGTTGGGGGTAGAGAGACCCAGTACTTC.